This T cell receptor (beta chain) came from a study of blood T cell repertoires in COVID-19. Per the germline V gene, CDR1 is LNHDA and CDR2 is SQIVND (reference sequence). The CDR3 is 14 residues long. Trimming pared 9 bases from V and 5 bases from J, leaving 17 bases between. The repertoire was sequenced with immunoSEQ multiplex PCR; TCRdb's copy has only in-frame clones and lacks some. This sample yields about 480,000 clones, of which 88% are seen a single time; approximately 1.8% belongs to the top ten. The chain carries TRBV19 and TRBJ2-1; D possibly corresponds to TRBD2 (6 bases). The sequence was obtained from a woman aged 40 to 50 who had recovered from COVID-19. The source material was PBMCs or T cells enriched from blood (not recorded which). CDR3 protein: CASGLPKPNNEQFF. CDR3 DNA: TGTGCCAGCGGACTACCCAAACCCAACAATGAGCAGTTCTTC.